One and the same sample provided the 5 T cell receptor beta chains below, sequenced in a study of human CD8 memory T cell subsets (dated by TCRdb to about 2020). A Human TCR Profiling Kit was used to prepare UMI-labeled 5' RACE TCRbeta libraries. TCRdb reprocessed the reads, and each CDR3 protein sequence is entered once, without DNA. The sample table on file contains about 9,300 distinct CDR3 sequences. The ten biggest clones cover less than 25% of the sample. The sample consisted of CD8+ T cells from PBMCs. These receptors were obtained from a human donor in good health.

The CDR3 sequence is CASTTGGGGEQYF. The genes are TRBV12-3 or TRBV12-4 and TRBJ2-7; TCRdb designates TRBD1, a call that cannot be tested without DNA. This CDR3 is 13 amino acids long.

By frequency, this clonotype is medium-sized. The CDR3 loop reads CASRLTGDNSPLHF. The chain is built from TRBV18 and TRBJ1-6; TCRdb names TRBD1, which stays unverified in the absence of DNA. CDR3 length: 14 residues. CDR1 KGHSH and CDR2 LQKENI come from the germline V gene.

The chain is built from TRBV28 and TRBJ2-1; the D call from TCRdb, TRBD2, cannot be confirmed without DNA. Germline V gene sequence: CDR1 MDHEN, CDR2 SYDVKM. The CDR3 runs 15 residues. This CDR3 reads CASSLEEGIVASLVF.

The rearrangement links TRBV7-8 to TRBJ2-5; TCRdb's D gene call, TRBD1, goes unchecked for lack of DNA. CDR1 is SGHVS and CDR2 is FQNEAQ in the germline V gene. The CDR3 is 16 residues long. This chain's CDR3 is CASSAPRAGYQETQYF.

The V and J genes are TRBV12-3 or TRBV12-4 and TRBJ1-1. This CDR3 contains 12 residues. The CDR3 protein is CATSLGTPEAFF.